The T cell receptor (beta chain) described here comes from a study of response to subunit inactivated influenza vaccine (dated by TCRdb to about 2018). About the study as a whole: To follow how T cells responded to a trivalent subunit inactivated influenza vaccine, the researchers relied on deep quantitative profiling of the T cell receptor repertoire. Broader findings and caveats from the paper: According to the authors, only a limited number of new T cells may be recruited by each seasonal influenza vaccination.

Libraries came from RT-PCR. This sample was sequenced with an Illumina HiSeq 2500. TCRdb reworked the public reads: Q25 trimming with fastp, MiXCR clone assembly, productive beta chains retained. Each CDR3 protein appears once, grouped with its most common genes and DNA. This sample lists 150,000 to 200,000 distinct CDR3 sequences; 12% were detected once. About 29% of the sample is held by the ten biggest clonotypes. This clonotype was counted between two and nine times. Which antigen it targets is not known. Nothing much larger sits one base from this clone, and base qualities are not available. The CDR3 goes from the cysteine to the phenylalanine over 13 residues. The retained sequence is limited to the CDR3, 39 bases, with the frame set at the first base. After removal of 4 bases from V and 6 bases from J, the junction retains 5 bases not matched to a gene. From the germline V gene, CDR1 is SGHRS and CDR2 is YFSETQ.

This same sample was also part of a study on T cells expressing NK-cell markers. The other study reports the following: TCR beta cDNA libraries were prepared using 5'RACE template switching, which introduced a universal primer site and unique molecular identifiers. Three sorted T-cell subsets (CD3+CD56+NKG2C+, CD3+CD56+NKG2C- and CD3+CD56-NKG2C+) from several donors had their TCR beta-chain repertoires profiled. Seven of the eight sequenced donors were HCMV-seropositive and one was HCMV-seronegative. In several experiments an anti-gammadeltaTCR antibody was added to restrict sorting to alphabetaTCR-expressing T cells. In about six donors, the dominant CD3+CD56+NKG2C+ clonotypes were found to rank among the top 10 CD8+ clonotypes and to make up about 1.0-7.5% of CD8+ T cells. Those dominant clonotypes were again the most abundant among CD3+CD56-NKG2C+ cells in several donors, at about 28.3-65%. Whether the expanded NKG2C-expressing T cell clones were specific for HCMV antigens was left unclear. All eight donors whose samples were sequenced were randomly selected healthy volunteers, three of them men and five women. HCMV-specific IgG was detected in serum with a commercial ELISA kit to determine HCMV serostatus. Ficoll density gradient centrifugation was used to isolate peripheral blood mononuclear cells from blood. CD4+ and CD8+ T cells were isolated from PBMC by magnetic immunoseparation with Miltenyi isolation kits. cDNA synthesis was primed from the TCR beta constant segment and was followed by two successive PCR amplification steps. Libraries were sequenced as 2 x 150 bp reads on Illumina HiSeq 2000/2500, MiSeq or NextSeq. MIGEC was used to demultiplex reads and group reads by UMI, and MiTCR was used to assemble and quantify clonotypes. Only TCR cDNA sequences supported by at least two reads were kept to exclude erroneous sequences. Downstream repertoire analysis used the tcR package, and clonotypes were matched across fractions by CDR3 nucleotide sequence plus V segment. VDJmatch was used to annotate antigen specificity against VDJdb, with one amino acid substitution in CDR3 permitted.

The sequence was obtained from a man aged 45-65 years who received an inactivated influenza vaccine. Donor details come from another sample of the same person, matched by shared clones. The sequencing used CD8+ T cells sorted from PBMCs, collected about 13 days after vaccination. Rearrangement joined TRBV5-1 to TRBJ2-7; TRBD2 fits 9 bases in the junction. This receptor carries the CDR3 CASSSGGSVEQYF. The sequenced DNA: TGCGCCAGCAGCAGCGGGGGGTCGGTCGAGCAGTACTTC.